This TCR beta chain was sequenced in a study of neoadjuvant anti-PD-1 for oral cavity cancer. Clones were read by immunoSEQ multiplex PCR, and TCRdb kept only the in-frame ones, dropping some. The data show 15,000 to 20,000 clones, under 75% seen once. The CDR3 loop spans 14 amino acids. The germline V and J ends were trimmed by 1 base and 4 bases, with 10 bases remaining between them. Germline CDR1 reads SEHNR; CDR2 reads FQNEAQ (reference sequence). The sample holds a few counts of this clone. Here the sequenced sample was PBMCs, taken before nivolumab (anti-PD-1) treatment. V gene TRBV7-9 combines with J gene TRBJ2-5; D possibly corresponds to TRBD1 (6 bases). The sequence was obtained from a person between 35 and 79 years old with oral cavity squamous cell carcinoma. The CDR3 DNA reads as TGTGCCAGCAGCTTAGATGGGGGCGGAGAGACCCAGTACTTC. It specifies CASSLDGGGETQYF.